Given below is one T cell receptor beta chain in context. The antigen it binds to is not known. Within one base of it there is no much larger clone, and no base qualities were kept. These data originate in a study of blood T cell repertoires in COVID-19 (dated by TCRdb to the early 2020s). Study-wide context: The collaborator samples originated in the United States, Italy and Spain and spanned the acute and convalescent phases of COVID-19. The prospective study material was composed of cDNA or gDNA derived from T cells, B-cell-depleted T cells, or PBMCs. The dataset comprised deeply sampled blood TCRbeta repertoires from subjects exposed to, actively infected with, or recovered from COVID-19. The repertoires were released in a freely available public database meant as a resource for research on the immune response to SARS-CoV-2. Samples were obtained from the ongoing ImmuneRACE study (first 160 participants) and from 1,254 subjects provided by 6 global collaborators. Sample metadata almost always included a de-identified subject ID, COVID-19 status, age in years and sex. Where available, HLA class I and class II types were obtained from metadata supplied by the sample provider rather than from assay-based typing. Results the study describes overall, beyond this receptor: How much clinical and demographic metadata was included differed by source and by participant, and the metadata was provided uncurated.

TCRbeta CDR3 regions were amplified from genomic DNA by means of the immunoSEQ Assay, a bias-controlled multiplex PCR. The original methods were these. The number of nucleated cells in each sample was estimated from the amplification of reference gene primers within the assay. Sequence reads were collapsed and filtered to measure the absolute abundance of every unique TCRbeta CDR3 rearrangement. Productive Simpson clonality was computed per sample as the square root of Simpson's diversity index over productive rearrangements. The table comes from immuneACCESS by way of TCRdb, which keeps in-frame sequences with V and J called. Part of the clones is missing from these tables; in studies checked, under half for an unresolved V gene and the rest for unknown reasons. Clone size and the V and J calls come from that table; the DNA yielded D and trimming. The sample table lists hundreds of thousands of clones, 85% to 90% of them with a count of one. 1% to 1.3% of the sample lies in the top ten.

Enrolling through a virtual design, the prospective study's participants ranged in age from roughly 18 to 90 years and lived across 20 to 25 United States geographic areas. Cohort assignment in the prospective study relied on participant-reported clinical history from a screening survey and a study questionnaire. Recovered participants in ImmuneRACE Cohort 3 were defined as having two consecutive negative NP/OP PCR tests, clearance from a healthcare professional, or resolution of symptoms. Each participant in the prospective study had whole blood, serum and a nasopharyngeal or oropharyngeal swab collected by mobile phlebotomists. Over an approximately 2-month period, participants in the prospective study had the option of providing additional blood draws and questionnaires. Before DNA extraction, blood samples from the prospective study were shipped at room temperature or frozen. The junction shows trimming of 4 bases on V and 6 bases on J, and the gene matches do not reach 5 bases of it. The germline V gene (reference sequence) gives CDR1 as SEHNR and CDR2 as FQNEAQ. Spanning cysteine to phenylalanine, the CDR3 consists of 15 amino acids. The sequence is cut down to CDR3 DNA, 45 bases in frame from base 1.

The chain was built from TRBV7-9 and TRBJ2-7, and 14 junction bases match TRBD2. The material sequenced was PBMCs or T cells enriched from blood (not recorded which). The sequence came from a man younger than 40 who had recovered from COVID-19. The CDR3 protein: CASSWGLAGAGEQYF. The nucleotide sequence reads TGTGCCAGCAGCTGGGGACTAGCGGGAGCTGGCGAGCAGTACTTC.